A selection of T cell receptor beta chains follows, all from one sample in a study of T-cell memory formation after mild COVID-19. A single record per CDR3 protein comes from TCRdb applying MiXCR to the 5' RACE reads. The data contain around 210,000 distinct CDR3 sequences, 9.5% to 10% of them seen just once; the ten biggest clones take up roughly 4%. What was sequenced was PBMCs or a T cell subset sorted from them (not recorded which). Receptors were obtained from a man aged 18 to 29 who had mild COVID-19 (a few samples of this study predate the infection). Cell type and time point are not known. Both conserved end residues are part of each CDR3. A D gene is named only where the DNA matches it firmly. The size field is filled for only some rows; it gives once, few, many or a size class.

abundance: many
d_gene: TRBD2
j_gene: TRBJ2-1
v_gene: TRBV5-1
CDR3nt: TGCGCCAGCAGGTCCGGGACTAACTTAGGCAATGAGCAGTTCTTC
CDR3aa: CASRSGTNLGNEQFF

abundance: few
d_gene: -
j_gene: TRBJ2-5
v_gene: TRBV18
CDR3nt: TGTGCCAGCTCACCAGGGACTTCGGAGACCCAGTACTTC
CDR3aa: CASSPGTSETQYF

abundance: many
d_gene: -
j_gene: TRBJ2-7
v_gene: TRBV12-3/TRBV12-4
CDR3nt: TGTGCCAGCAGTTTAGAGGGCTGGGAGCAGTACTTC
CDR3aa: CASSLEGWEQYF

abundance: -
d_gene: -
j_gene: TRBJ2-2
v_gene: TRBV12-5
CDR3nt: TGTGCTAGTGGTTTGGATTACACCGGGGAGCTTTTTTTT
CDR3aa: CASGLDYTGELFF

abundance: many
d_gene: TRBD1
j_gene: TRBJ2-3
v_gene: TRBV4-2
CDR3nt: TGTGCCAGCAGCCAAGCTTTTTGGGCAGGGGGTAGCACAGATACGCAGTATTTT
CDR3aa: CASSQAFWAGGSTDTQYF

abundance: few
d_gene: TRBD2
j_gene: TRBJ2-5
v_gene: TRBV7-9
CDR3nt: TGTGCCAGCAGGCCACCTACAGGGAGCGGGGGAGAGACCCAGTACTTC
CDR3aa: CASRPPTGSGGETQYF

abundance: few
d_gene: -
j_gene: TRBJ1-1
v_gene: TRBV9
CDR3nt: TGTGCCAGCAGCGTAGCGGGTTTCACTGAAGCTTTCTTT
CDR3aa: CASSVAGFTEAFF

abundance: -
d_gene: -
j_gene: TRBJ1-1
v_gene: TRBV24-1
CDR3nt: TGTGCCACCAGTGACCCACAAAAGTCAAACACTGAAGCTTTCTTT
CDR3aa: CATSDPQKSNTEAFF

abundance: many
d_gene: -
j_gene: TRBJ2-1
v_gene: TRBV3-1
CDR3nt: TGTGCCAGCAGCCAAAGGCCTTCAGCGGATGAGCAGTTCTTC
CDR3aa: CASSQRPSADEQFF

abundance: few
d_gene: TRBD1
j_gene: TRBJ1-3
v_gene: TRBV7-2
CDR3nt: TGTGCCAGCAGCTGGGCCGGGACAGGGGGAAGAAACACCATATATTTT
CDR3aa: CASSWAGTGGRNTIYF

abundance: -
d_gene: -
j_gene: TRBJ2-2
v_gene: TRBV7-2
CDR3nt: TGTGCCACCCTCGCGGCGATCCAGAGACCGAACACCGGGGAGCTGTTTTTT
CDR3aa: CATLAAIQRPNTGELFF

abundance: few
d_gene: -
j_gene: TRBJ2-7
v_gene: TRBV7-2
CDR3nt: TGTGCCAGCAGCGATCAGGGGAGCTCCTACGAGCAGTACTTC
CDR3aa: CASSDQGSSYEQYF

abundance: -
d_gene: TRBD1
j_gene: TRBJ2-2
v_gene: TRBV4-2
CDR3nt: TGTGCCAGCAGCCAAACCTGGGGGACAGGGAGTTCCACCGGGGAGCTGTTTTTT
CDR3aa: CASSQTWGTGSSTGELFF

abundance: many
d_gene: TRBD1
j_gene: TRBJ1-2
v_gene: TRBV11-2
CDR3nt: TGTGCCAGCAGCTCGATCCGGACAGGGAACTATGGCTACACCTTC
CDR3aa: CASSSIRTGNYGYTF

abundance: -
d_gene: -
j_gene: TRBJ2-5
v_gene: TRBV9
CDR3nt: TGTGCCAGCAGCGTGACTAGTGAGGAGACCCAGTACTTC
CDR3aa: CASSVTSEETQYF

abundance: many
d_gene: -
j_gene: TRBJ1-1
v_gene: TRBV2
CDR3nt: TGTGCCAGCAAGGACTCGGGAGAACTCACTGAAGCTTTCTTT
CDR3aa: CASKDSGELTEAFF

abundance: -
d_gene: -
j_gene: TRBJ2-1
v_gene: TRBV18
CDR3nt: TGTGCCAGCTCACAGAGCGCGGTAAACTACAATGAGCAGTTCTTC
CDR3aa: CASSQSAVNYNEQFF

abundance: few
d_gene: -
j_gene: TRBJ2-5
v_gene: TRBV5-1
CDR3nt: TGCGCCAGCAGCTTGTTCGCAGGGCGGGAGACCCAGTACTTC
CDR3aa: CASSLFAGRETQYF

abundance: -
d_gene: -
j_gene: TRBJ2-5
v_gene: TRBV6-2/TRBV6-3
CDR3nt: TGTGCCAGCAGTCCACTACAGGGGACCCAGTACTTC
CDR3aa: CASSPLQGTQYF

abundance: few
d_gene: TRBD2
j_gene: TRBJ2-1
v_gene: TRBV10-2
CDR3nt: TGCGCCAGCAGTATAGCGGGGGAGCAGTTCTTC
CDR3aa: CASSIAGEQFF

abundance: few
d_gene: TRBD1
j_gene: TRBJ1-4
v_gene: TRBV20-1
CDR3nt: TGCAGTGCTACAGGGGGAGGCGTAGGCGAAAAACTGTTTTTT
CDR3aa: CSATGGGVGEKLFF

abundance: -
d_gene: -
j_gene: TRBJ1-1
v_gene: TRBV5-4
CDR3nt: TGTGCCAGCAGCTCCCGGGGAGGGGACACTGAAGCTTTCTTT
CDR3aa: CASSSRGGDTEAFF

abundance: -
d_gene: -
j_gene: TRBJ1-6
v_gene: TRBV5-1
CDR3nt: TGCGCCAGCAGCTTGCAACAGGGAGGTTCACCCCTCCACTTT
CDR3aa: CASSLQQGGSPLHF

abundance: -
d_gene: TRBD1
j_gene: TRBJ2-7
v_gene: TRBV6-2/TRBV6-3
CDR3nt: TGTGCCTGTGACAGGGGGGACTTCTCCTACGAGCAGTACTTC
CDR3aa: CACDRGDFSYEQYF

abundance: many
d_gene: -
j_gene: TRBJ1-5
v_gene: TRBV4-3
CDR3nt: TGCGCCAGCAGCCAATCGGGGGCGGAGCCCCAGCATTTT
CDR3aa: CASSQSGAEPQHF

abundance: few
d_gene: -
j_gene: TRBJ1-1
v_gene: TRBV7-2
CDR3nt: TGTGCCAGCAGCCGCCGGGGAAGGACTGAAGCTTTCTTT
CDR3aa: CASSRRGRTEAFF

abundance: -
d_gene: -
j_gene: TRBJ1-5
v_gene: TRBV12-3/TRBV12-4
CDR3nt: TGTGCCAGCAGTTTCGCGGGGACGGTAAATCAGCCCCAGCATTTT
CDR3aa: CASSFAGTVNQPQHF

abundance: -
d_gene: -
j_gene: TRBJ2-1
v_gene: TRBV7-2
CDR3nt: TGTGCCAGCAGCTTAGGTCCCGAATACAATGAGCAGTTCTTC
CDR3aa: CASSLGPEYNEQFF

abundance: -
d_gene: -
j_gene: TRBJ2-3
v_gene: TRBV20-1
CDR3nt: TGCAGTGCTAGGGACCTGGGGGGGGCAACCACAGATACGCAGTATTTT
CDR3aa: CSARDLGGATTDTQYF

abundance: -
d_gene: -
j_gene: TRBJ1-5
v_gene: TRBV6-6
CDR3nt: TGTGCCTGCCGGTTTGAGGTCTCTTTCAATCAGCCCCAGCATTTT
CDR3aa: CACRFEVSFNQPQHF

abundance: -
d_gene: TRBD1
j_gene: TRBJ2-2
v_gene: TRBV12-3/TRBV12-4
CDR3nt: TGTGCCAGCAGAAGACAGGGACCCGGGGAGCTGTTTTTT
CDR3aa: CASRRQGPGELFF

abundance: -
d_gene: -
j_gene: TRBJ1-1
v_gene: TRBV12-3/TRBV12-4
CDR3nt: TGTGCCAGCATTCTCGACCCTGAGCTAGGGACTGAAGCTTTCTTT
CDR3aa: CASILDPELGTEAFF

abundance: -
d_gene: -
j_gene: TRBJ1-3
v_gene: TRBV19
CDR3nt: TGTGCCAGCCGTGAGCGGTTCTCTGGAAACACCATATATTTT
CDR3aa: CASRERFSGNTIYF

abundance: few
d_gene: -
j_gene: TRBJ2-5
v_gene: TRBV5-1
CDR3nt: TGCGCCAGCAGCGAGGGACCTTCGGAATGGACCCAGTACTTC
CDR3aa: CASSEGPSEWTQYF

abundance: few
d_gene: -
j_gene: TRBJ1-1
v_gene: TRBV3-1
CDR3nt: TGTGCCAGCAGCCAAGAGGTTACTCAACCGGGTGGAGCTTTCTTT
CDR3aa: CASSQEVTQPGGAFF

abundance: -
d_gene: TRBD1
j_gene: TRBJ2-1
v_gene: TRBV20-1
CDR3nt: TGCAGTGCTCCCGGACAGGGGATTTTAACCTACAATGAGCAGTTCTTC
CDR3aa: CSAPGQGILTYNEQFF

abundance: -
d_gene: TRBD1
j_gene: TRBJ1-5
v_gene: TRBV30
CDR3nt: TGTGCCTGCGGACAGGGGTCCGTCGGGCAGCCCCAGCATTTT
CDR3aa: CACGQGSVGQPQHF

abundance: few
d_gene: -
j_gene: TRBJ1-5
v_gene: TRBV20-1
CDR3nt: TGCAGTGCGACGTATAGCAATCAGCCCCAGCATTTT
CDR3aa: CSATYSNQPQHF

abundance: -
d_gene: TRBD1
j_gene: TRBJ1-1
v_gene: TRBV27
CDR3nt: TGTGCCAGCAGTTTATCTGGACAGGGCGCTACTGAAGCTTTCTTT
CDR3aa: CASSLSGQGATEAFF

abundance: many
d_gene: -
j_gene: TRBJ1-6
v_gene: TRBV6-5
CDR3nt: TGTGCCAGCACCCCCGCCGGGACCTGGGGACAATCACCCCTCCACTTT
CDR3aa: CASTPAGTWGQSPLHF

abundance: -
d_gene: -
j_gene: TRBJ2-2
v_gene: TRBV27
CDR3nt: TGTGCCAGCAGTTTATGGGCCGCGAACACCGGGGAGCTGTTTTTT
CDR3aa: CASSLWAANTGELFF